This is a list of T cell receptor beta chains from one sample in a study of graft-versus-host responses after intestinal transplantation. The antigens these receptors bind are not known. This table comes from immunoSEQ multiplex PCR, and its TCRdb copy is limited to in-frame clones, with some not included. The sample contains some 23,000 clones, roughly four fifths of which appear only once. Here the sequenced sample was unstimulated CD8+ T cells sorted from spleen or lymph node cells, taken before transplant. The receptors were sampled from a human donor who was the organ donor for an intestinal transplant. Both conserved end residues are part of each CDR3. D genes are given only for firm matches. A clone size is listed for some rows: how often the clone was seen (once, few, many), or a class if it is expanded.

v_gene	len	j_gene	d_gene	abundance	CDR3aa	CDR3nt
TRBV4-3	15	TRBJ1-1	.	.	CASSQDRLGNTEAFF	TGCGCCAGCAGCCAAGATAGGTTAGGGAACACTGAAGCTTTCTTT
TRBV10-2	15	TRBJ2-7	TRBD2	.	CASSEMSGGGYEQYF	TGCGCCAGCAGTGAGATGAGTGGCGGGGGCTACGAGCAGTACTTC
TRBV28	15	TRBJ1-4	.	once	CASSTERGALEKLFF	TGTGCCAGCAGTACAGAGAGGGGGGCGCTTGAAAAACTGTTTTTT
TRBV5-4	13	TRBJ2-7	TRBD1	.	CASSYGTGGEQYF	TGTGCCAGCAGCTACGGGACAGGGGGCGAGCAGTACTTC
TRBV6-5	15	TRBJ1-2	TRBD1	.	CASSGTGGANYGYTF	TGTGCCAGCAGTGGGACAGGGGGCGCTAACTATGGCTACACCTTC
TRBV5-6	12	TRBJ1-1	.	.	CASSSGQTEAFF	TGTGCCAGCAGCTCGGGGCAGACTGAAGCTTTCTTT
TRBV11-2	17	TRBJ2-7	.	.	CASSLGTLAGGGDEQYF	TGTGCCAGCAGCTTAGGAACACTAGCTGGGGGGGGCGACGAGCAGTACTTC
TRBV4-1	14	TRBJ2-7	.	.	CASSPTLYLDEQYF	TGCGCCAGCAGCCCGACACTCTACCTCGACGAGCAGTACTTC
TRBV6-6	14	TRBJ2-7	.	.	CASSYFGPSYEQYF	TGTGCCAGCAGTTACTTTGGACCATCCTACGAGCAGTACTTC
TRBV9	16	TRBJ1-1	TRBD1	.	CASSVPRTGGKGEAFF	TGTGCCAGCAGCGTACCCCGGACAGGGGGCAAGGGTGAAGCTTTCTTT
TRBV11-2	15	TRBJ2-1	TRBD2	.	CASSLGRTSGNEQFF	TGTGCCAGCAGCTTAGGTCGAACTAGCGGCAATGAGCAGTTCTTC
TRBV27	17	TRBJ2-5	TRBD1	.	CASSAVRDRGSGETQYF	TGTGCCAGCAGTGCGGTCCGGGACAGGGGGTCCGGGGAGACCCAGTACTTC
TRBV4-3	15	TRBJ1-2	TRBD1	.	CASSQDRPGGHGYTF	TGCGCCAGCAGCCAAGATCGTCCAGGGGGCCATGGCTACACCTTC
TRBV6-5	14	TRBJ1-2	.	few	CASSYGPWGYGYTF	TGTGCCAGCAGTTACGGCCCTTGGGGCTATGGCTACACCTTC
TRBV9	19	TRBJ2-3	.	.	CASSGGVRGRLSSTDTQYF	TGTGCCAGCAGCGGGGGTGTTCGCGGAAGGCTTTCTAGCACAGATACGCAGTATTTT
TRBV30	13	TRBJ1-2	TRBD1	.	CAWSVGGAYGYTF	TGTGCCTGGAGCGTAGGGGGCGCCTATGGCTACACCTTC
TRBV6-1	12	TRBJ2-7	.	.	CASSVILYEQYF	TGTGCCAGCAGTGTGATCCTCTACGAGCAGTACTTC
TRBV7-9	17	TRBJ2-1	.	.	CAGQTGGKTSGHNEQFF	TGTGCCGGCCAGACAGGAGGCAAGACTAGTGGGCACAATGAGCAGTTCTTC
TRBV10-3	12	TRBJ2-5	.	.	CAIRTAQETQYF	TGTGCCATCAGGACGGCCCAAGAGACCCAGTACTTC
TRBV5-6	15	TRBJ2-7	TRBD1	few	CASSFGTGSVGEQYF	TGTGCCAGCAGCTTCGGGACAGGGTCGGTTGGCGAGCAGTACTTC
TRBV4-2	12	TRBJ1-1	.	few	CASSIGATEAFF	TGTGCCAGCAGCATCGGGGCTACTGAAGCTTTCTTT
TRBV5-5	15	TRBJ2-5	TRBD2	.	CASTRVSGKEETQYF	TGTGCCAGCACCAGAGTTAGCGGGAAAGAAGAGACCCAGTACTTC
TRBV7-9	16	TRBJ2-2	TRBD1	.	CASSGRDRGKTGELFF	TGTGCCAGCAGCGGCAGGGACAGGGGGAAGACCGGGGAGCTGTTTTTT
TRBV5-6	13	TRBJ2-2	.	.	CASSLGWTGELFF	TGTGCCAGCAGCTTGGGATGGACCGGGGAGCTGTTTTTT
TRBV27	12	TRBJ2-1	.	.	CASSSPGTEQFF	TGTGCCAGCAGTTCCCCGGGGACTGAGCAGTTCTTC
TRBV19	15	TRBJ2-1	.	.	CASSISPGLYNEQFF	TGTGCCAGTAGTATAAGTCCCGGACTCTACAATGAGCAGTTCTTC
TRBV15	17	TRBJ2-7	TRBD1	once	CATSRGGQGKGSYEQYF	TGTGCCACCAGCAGAGGGGGACAGGGGAAGGGCTCCTACGAGCAGTACTTC
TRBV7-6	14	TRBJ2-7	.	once	CASSLSSAEYEQYF	TGTGCCAGCAGCTTATCTTCGGCCGAATACGAGCAGTACTTC
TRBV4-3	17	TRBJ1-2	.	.	CASSQDFSATFNYGYTF	TGCGCCAGCAGCCAAGACTTTTCAGCTACCTTTAACTATGGCTACACCTTC
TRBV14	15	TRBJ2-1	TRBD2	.	CASSQGTSGRDEQFF	TGTGCCAGCAGCCAAGGGACTAGCGGGAGGGATGAGCAGTTCTTC
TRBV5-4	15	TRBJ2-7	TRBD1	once	CASSRDRLTTYEQYF	TGTGCCAGCAGCCGGGACAGGCTAACTACCTACGAGCAGTACTTC
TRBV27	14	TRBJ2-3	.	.	CASSLTPNQDTQYF	TGTGCCAGCAGTTTAACGCCCAACCAAGATACGCAGTATTTT
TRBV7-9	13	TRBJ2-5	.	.	CASTRGAQETQYF	TGTGCCAGCACTCGCGGGGCCCAAGAGACCCAGTACTTC
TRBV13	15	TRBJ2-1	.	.	CASSLKGGSYNEQFF	TGTGCCAGCAGCTTAAAAGGGGGCTCCTACAATGAGCAGTTCTTC
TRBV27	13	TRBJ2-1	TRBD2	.	CASNNLAGNEQFF	TGTGCTAGTAACAATCTAGCGGGAAATGAGCAGTTCTTC
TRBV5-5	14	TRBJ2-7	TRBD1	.	CASSLGQGYYEQYF	TGTGCCAGCAGCTTGGGACAGGGGTACTACGAGCAGTACTTC
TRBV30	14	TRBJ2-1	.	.	CAWSFTRSANEQFF	TGTGCCTGGAGTTTCACTAGGAGTGCCAATGAGCAGTTCTTC
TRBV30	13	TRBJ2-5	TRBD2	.	CAWGSGGKETQYF	TGTGCCTGGGGGTCGGGAGGCAAAGAGACCCAGTACTTC
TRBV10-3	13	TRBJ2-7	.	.	CAISEGEAYEQYF	TGTGCCATCAGTGAGGGTGAGGCCTACGAGCAGTACTTC